This T cell receptor beta chain was retrieved from a study of shared clonotypes between healthy human individuals. The naive CD8 population came from CD45RO-negative cells selected for CCR7, without terminally differentiated effector memory CD45RA+ cells. With respect to this clone: Its antigen is as yet unknown.

The study, taken as a whole, reports: Clonotype sharing across a handful of donors was observed for about 5.2% of naive CD4 clonotypes. Generally, naive subsets came out with larger estimated richness than memory subsets.

The protocol was immunoSEQ multiplex PCR, while the TCRdb copy is restricted to in-frame clones and leaves out a portion. The sample has about 2.1 million clones; 85% to 95% are singletons. V gave up 4 bases and J gave up 5 bases, with 14 bases separating them. Germline V CDR1 and CDR2: MNHEY, SMNVEV (reference sequence). The CDR3 length is 14 residues. This receptor was identified in a man in his late teens or twenties in good health. Some clones in this sample may be carry-over from other donors' samples. Sample: naive CD8+ T cells from PBMCs. The rearrangement links TRBV27 to TRBJ2-5; D gene ambiguous. The CDR3 region is CASSYYMGSETQYF. The DNA for the CDR3 is TGTGCCAGCAGTTACTACATGGGGTCGGAGACCCAGTACTTC.